This T cell receptor (beta chain) emerged from a study of blood T cell repertoires in COVID-19. The germline gives CDR1 SGDLS, CDR2 YYNGEE. This CDR3 is 15 amino acids long. The V and J ends lost 4 bases and 5 bases, in that order; junction bases with no gene match: 5. Methods used by the authors: How many nucleated cells were present was estimated from reference gene primer amplification. Data came from immunoSEQ multiplex PCR; TCRdb stores just in-frame clones and leaves some out. The DNA gave D and trimming, while V, J and clone size come from that table. This repertoire shows about 59,000 clones, around 70% found once; its top ten account for more than 15%.

This receptor was obtained from a woman in her 50s with active or convalescent COVID-19. The sequencing sample was made of peripheral blood. The rearrangement joins TRBV9 to TRBJ2-5, with 13 positions matching TRBD2. The DNA for the CDR3 is TGTGCCAGCAGCCAGACTAGCGGGAGGTTGGAGACCCAGTACTTC. Protein: CASSQTSGRLETQYF.